Below, 17 T cell receptor beta chains from the same sample are listed, as sequenced in a study of blood T cell repertoires in COVID-19. The method was immunoSEQ multiplex PCR; TCRdb's version includes in-frame clones alone and lacks a portion of them. This table has roughly 260,000 clones, approximately 86% appearing once. Sequenced input: PBMCs or T cells enriched from blood (not recorded which). Receptors were obtained from a woman aged 18-29 years who had recovered from COVID-19.

The chain recombines TRBV28 with TRBJ2-5; 8 bases are shared with TRBD2. The V gene's germline CDR1 is MDHEN and CDR2 SYDVKM. The CDR3 is 15 residues long. V shed 6 bases and J 5 bases; nucleotides not matched to a gene: 11. Here the CDR3 DNA reads TGTGCCAGCAGAATCCATCGGGGGGGGGACGAGACCCAGTACTTC. It yields the protein CASRIHRGGDETQYF.

This chain connects TRBV21-1 to TRBJ1-4. TRBV21-1 is a pseudogene segment. The CDR3 runs to 12 residues. In DNA form, the CDR3 reads TGTGCCAGCAGCAAGGGCTTCCGGGATCTGTTTTTT. Its protein product is CASSKGFRDLFF.

The V call is TRBV3-1 (or the pseudogene TRBV3-2), the J call TRBJ2-1; a possible D gene is TRBD2 (6 bases). Germline-derived CDR1 and CDR2 are LGHDT and YNNKEL (reference sequence). The ends were cut back, 1 base at V and 1 base at J, with 17 bases in the middle. The CDR3 is 18 amino acids. The CDR3 DNA reads TGTGCCAGCAGCCAAGTACCTCGGGTCGGGAGTTCCTACAATGAGCAGTTCTTC. Its translation: CASSQVPRVGSSYNEQFF.

The rearrangement joins TRBV18 to TRBJ2-7; D unclear. This CDR3 region has 15 residues. Trimming left V 3 bases short and J 1 base short, with 13 bases between. Per the germline V gene, CDR1 is KGHSH and CDR2 is LQKENI. CDR3 protein: CASSPVTFTSYEQYF. Written as DNA, the CDR3 is TGTGCCAGCTCACCGGTAACCTTCACTTCCTACGAGCAGTACTTC.

This clone was counted ten times or more. This chain uses TRBV25-1 with TRBJ1-2; 7 bases align to TRBD1. The CDR3 spans 16 residues. Per germline, CDR1 MGHDK and CDR2 SYGVNS. V lost 6 bases, J lost 6 bases, and 16 bases stayed unmatched. CDR3 nucleotide sequence: TGTGCCAGCAGCTTCTTACGGGCTACAGGGGTGGATGGCTACACCTTC. Its protein is CASSFLRATGVDGYTF.

The chain employs TRBV2 and TRBJ2-3; the D gene is possibly TRBD1 (5 bases). The germline V and J ends were trimmed by 7 bases and 4 bases, with 24 bases remaining between them. CDR1 is SNHLY, CDR2 FYNNEI, per germline. There are 17 residues in the CDR3. CDR3 in amino acids: CASNDGHLGIAPDTQYF. CDR3 bases: TGTGCCAGCAATGATGGACATCTCGGAATCGCTCCAGATACGCAGTATTTT. Full variable domain (rest looked up from reference TRBV2 and TRBJ2-3): EPEVTQTPSHQVTQMGQEVILRCVPISNHLYFYWYRQILGQKVEFLVSFYNNEISEKSEIFDDQFSVERPDGSNFTLKIRSTKLEDSAMYFCASNDGHLGIAPDTQYFGPGTRLTVL.

The chain combines TRBV25-1 with TRBJ1-1; 11 bases are shared with TRBD1. CDR1 is MGHDK, CDR2 SYGVNS, per germline. Germline trimming cut 6 bases from V and 6 bases from J; bases unmatched to any gene: 9. CDR3 length equals 15 residues. The CDR3 spells CASRTGQGEVAEAFF. The DNA of the CDR3 is TGTGCCAGCAGAACGGGACAGGGGGAAGTGGCTGAAGCTTTCTTT.

There are a few counts of this clone. The rearrangement uses TRBV19 and TRBJ2-1; tentative D call: TRBD2 (6 bases). CDR3 length: 14 residues. Germline V lookup: CDR1 LNHDA, CDR2 SQIVND (reference sequence). Trimming cost V 7 bases and J 8 bases, with 18 bases left between them. Here the CDR3 reads CASMGGLGGDEQFF. The CDR3, as DNA: TGTGCCAGTATGGGGGGACTCGGCGGTGATGAGCAGTTCTTC.

The gene calls are TRBV2 and TRBJ2-7; tentative D call: TRBD2 (6 bases). The CDR3 has 13 amino acids. Trimming left V 8 bases short and J 1 base short, with 12 bases between. Germline loops: CDR1 SNHLY, CDR2 FYNNEI. The CDR3 sequence: CASARGVSYEQYF. DNA of the CDR3: TGTGCCAGCGCCCGCGGGGTATCCTACGAGCAGTACTTC.

This rearrangement joins TRBV7-2 to TRBJ2-3, with 7 nucleotides matching TRBD2. J lost 5 bases, V lost 4 bases, and 9 bases had no gene match. This CDR3 spans 15 amino acids. Germline loops: CDR1 SGHTA, CDR2 FQGNSA. The CDR3 DNA is TGTGCCAGCAGCTCCCGGACTAGGGACCTAGATACGCAGTATTTT. It encodes CASSSRTRDLDTQYF.

The V and J genes are TRBV28 and TRBJ2-2; TRBD1 aligns across 9 bases. The CDR3 is 17 residues long. V shed 3 bases, J shed 6 bases, and the junction held 11 bases outside the gene matches. CDR1 and CDR2 (germline): MDHEN, SYDVKM. The CDR3 coding sequence is TGTGCCAGCAGTTTGGTCGCCGGGACAGGGATCCCCGGGGAGCTGTTTTTT. Protein product: CASSLVAGTGIPGELFF.

V gene TRBV5-6 combines with J gene TRBJ2-7, with 9 bases matching TRBD1. This CDR3 has 15 residues. From germline, CDR1 is SGHDT and CDR2 YYEEEE. V was pared by 0 bases and J by 4 bases, with 5 bases of the junction left unmatched. The CDR3 protein is CASSLGDREGYEQYF. CDR3 DNA: TGTGCCAGCAGCTTGGGGGACAGGGAGGGTTACGAGCAGTACTTC.

The chain joins TRBV7-9 to TRBJ2-5; a possible D gene is TRBD1 (5 bases). Germline values: CDR1 SEHNR, CDR2 FQNEAQ (reference sequence). V lost 2 bases to trimming and J lost 3 bases, with 10 bases between them. The CDR3 loop spans 14 amino acids. The CDR3 here is CASSLSSGKETQYF. The DNA of the CDR3 is TGTGCCAGCAGCTTATCTTCAGGGAAAGAGACCCAGTACTTC.

The chain is built from TRBV5-4 and TRBJ2-7, with 10 nucleotides matching TRBD2. This CDR3 has 16 residues. Per the germline V gene, CDR1 is SGHNT and CDR2 is YYREEE (reference sequence). Trimming cost V 2 bases and J 1 base; bases outside gene matches: 6. The chain's CDR3 is CASSLDPGLASYEQYF. The CDR3 DNA follows: TGTGCCAGCAGCTTAGACCCGGGACTAGCGTCCTACGAGCAGTACTTC. The full variable domain, completed using reference TRBV5-4 and TRBJ2-7, is ETGVTQSPTHLIKTRGQQVTLRCSSQSGHNTVSWYQQALGQGPQFIFQYYREEENGRGNFPPRFSGLQFPNYSSELNVNALELDDSALYLCASSLDPGLASYEQYFGPGTRLTVT.

This chain joins TRBV7-9 and TRBJ1-6, with a weak D call TRBD1 (5 bases). This CDR3 has 14 amino acids. Germline CDR1 SEHNR, CDR2 FQNEAQ (reference sequence). The V end lost 1 base, the J end lost 7 bases, and 8 bases lay between the germline ends. CDR3 nucleotides: TGTGCCAGCAGCTTAGAAAGGGGAAATTCACCCCTCCACTTT. Its translation is CASSLERGNSPLHF. The whole variable domain, filled in from reference TRBV7-9 and TRBJ1-6, reads DTGVSQNPRHKITKRGQNVTFRCDPISEHNRLYWYRQTLGQGPEFLTYFQNEAQLEKSRLLSDRFSAERPKGSFSTLEIQRTEQGDSAMYLCASSLERGNSPLHFGNGTRLTVT.

The chain has TRBV7-9 and TRBJ2-1; 10 nucleotides agree with TRBD2. Germline CDR1 SEHNR, CDR2 FQNEAQ (reference sequence). The CDR3 covers 13 residues. With V trimmed by 2 bases and J by 9 bases, 1 base remained unmatched. CDR3: CASSLLAGGEQFF. CDR3 coding DNA: TGTGCCAGCAGCTTATTAGCGGGGGGTGAGCAGTTCTTC.

This clone was counted once. J is TRBJ1-4 and V is TRBV6-5, with 7 bases matching TRBD1. Germline-derived CDR1 and CDR2 are MNHEY and SVGAGI. The CDR3 contains 15 residues. The J segment lost 0 bases and the V segment lost 6 bases, leaving 4 bases of the junction unmatched. The CDR3 spells CASRNTGATNEKLFF. CDR3 DNA: TGTGCCAGCAGAAATACAGGGGCAACTAATGAAAAACTGTTTTTT.